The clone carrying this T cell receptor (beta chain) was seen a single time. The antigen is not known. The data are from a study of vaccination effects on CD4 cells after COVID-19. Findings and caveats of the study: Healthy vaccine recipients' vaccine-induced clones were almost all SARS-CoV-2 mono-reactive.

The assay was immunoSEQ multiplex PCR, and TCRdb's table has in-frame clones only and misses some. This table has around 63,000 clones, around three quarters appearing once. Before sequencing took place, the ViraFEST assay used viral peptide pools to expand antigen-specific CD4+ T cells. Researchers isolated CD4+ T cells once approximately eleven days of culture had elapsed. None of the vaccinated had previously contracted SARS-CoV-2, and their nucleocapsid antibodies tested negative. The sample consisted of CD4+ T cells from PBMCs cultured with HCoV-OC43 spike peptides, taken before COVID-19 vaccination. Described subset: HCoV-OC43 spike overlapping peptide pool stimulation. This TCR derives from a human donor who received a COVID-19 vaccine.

CDR3 bases: TGTGCCAGCTCAAGGGACCAGAACACTGAAGCTTTCTTT. Its translation is CASSRDQNTEAFF. The V and J genes are TRBV18 and TRBJ1-1; tentative D call: TRBD1 (5 bases). The V gene lost 5 bases and the J gene lost 1 base, with 8 bases spanning the gap. Germline CDR1 KGHSH, CDR2 LQKENI. The CDR3 has 13 residues.